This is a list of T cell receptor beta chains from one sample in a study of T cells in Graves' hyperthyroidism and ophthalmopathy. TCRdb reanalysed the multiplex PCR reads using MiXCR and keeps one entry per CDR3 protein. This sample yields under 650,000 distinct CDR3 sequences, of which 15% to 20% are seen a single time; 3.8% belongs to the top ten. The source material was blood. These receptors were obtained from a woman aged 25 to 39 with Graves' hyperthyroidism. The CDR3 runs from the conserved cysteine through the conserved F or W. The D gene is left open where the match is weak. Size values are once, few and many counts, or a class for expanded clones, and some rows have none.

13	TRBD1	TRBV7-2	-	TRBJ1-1	CASSSLQGFEAFF
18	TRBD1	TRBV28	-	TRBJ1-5	CASQSRGRVVASNQPQHF
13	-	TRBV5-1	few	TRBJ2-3	CASRTASADTQYF
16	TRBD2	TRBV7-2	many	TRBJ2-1	CASSLGVAGAENEQFF
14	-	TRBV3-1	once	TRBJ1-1	CASSQQGVTTEAFF
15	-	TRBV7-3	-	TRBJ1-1	CASSLNPGLNTEAFF
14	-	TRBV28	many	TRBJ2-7	CASRTLGVSYEQYF
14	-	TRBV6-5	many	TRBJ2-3	CASSYQVGTDTQYF
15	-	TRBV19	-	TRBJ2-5	CASSTLQAAQETQYF
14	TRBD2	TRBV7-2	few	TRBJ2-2	CASSPLGRGGELFF
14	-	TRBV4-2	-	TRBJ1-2	CASSQDVSNYGYTF
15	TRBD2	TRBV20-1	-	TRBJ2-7	CSADTGTSVAYEQYF
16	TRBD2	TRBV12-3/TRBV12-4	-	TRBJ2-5	CASSPSTSGRKETRYF
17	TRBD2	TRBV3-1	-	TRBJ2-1	CASSQDPGLAGNNEQFF
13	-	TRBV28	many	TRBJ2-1	CASSDPTGNEQFF
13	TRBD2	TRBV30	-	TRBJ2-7	CAWSTGLVREQYF
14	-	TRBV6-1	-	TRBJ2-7	CASSRNQGSYEQYF
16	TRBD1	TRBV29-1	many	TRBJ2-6	CSVSRDRGPGANVLTF
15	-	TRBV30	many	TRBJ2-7	CAWSDPRRATYEQYF
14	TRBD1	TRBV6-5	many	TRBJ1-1	CASSYGTGDTEAFF
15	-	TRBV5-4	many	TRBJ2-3	CASRLGGTDPDTQYF
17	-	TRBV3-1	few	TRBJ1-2	CASSQDLGGGRGYGYTF
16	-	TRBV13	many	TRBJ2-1	CASSEPGSTRRTEQFF
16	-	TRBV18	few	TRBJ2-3	CASSPLGTQTADTQYF
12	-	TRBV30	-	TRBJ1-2	CAWSNSYNGYTF
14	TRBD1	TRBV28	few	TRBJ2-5	CASSYRQGAETQYF
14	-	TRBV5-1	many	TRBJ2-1	CASSLVGLNNEQFF
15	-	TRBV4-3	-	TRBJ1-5	CASSQIRGGNQPQHF
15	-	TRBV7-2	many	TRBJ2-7	CASSLVWTENYEQYF
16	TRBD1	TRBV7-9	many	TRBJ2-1	CASSSGQGSPYNEQFF
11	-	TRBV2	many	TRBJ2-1	CASSGVDEQFF
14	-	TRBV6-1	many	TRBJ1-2	CASSPLDRWVGYTF
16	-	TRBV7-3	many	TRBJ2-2	CASSLGGQGNTGELFF
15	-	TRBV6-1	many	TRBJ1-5	CASSEEAVFNQPQHF
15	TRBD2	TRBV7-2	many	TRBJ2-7	CASSSSSGVLREQYF
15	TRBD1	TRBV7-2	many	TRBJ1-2	CASSSTAGGSYGYTF
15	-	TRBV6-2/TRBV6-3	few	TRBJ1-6	CASTETAFYNSPLHF
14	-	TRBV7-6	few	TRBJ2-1	CASSFAGALNEQFF
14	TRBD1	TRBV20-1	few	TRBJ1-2	CSARDRGLSYGYTF
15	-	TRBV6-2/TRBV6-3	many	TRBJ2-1	CASSHGQSSYNEQFF
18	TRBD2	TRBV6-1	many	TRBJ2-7	CASSGENPTSGRVGEQYF
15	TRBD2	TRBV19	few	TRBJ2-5	CASSILAAPMETQYF